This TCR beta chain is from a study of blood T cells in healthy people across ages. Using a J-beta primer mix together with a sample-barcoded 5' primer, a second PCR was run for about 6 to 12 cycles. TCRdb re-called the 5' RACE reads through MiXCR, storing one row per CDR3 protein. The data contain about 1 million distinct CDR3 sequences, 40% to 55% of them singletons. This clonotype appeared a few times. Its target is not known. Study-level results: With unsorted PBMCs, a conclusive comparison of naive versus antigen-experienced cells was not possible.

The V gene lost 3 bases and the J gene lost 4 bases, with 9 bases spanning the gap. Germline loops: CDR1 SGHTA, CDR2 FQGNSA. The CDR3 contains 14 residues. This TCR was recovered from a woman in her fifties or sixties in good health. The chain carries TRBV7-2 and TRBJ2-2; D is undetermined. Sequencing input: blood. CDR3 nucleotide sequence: TGTGCCAGCAGCTTTGACACGAGCACCGGGGAGCTGTTTTTT. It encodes CASSFDTSTGELFF.